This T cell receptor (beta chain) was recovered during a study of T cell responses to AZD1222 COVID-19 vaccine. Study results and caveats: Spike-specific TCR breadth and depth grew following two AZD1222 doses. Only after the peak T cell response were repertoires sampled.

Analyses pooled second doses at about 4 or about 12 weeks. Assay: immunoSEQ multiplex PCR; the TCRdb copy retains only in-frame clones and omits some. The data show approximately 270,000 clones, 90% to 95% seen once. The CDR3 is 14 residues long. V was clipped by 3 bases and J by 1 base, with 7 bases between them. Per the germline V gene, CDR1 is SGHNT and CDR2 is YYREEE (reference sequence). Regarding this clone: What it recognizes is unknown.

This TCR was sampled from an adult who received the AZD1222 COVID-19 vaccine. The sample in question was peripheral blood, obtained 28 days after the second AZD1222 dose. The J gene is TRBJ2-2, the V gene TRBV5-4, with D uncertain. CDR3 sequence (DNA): TGTGCCAGCAGCTCCGAATGGAACACCGGGGAGCTGTTTTTT. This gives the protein CASSSEWNTGELFF.